A single sample gave rise to the 24 T cell receptor beta chains below, sequenced in a study of T cells expressing NK-cell markers. No DNA is given; TCRdb re-called the 5' RACE reads and lists each CDR3 protein once. Its table records 350,000 to 400,000 distinct CDR3 sequences. The sample consisted of blood T cells: a sorted CD56 or NKG2C T cell subset, CD4+ or CD8+ T cells, or bulk PBMC T cells (not recorded which). Receptor source: a woman aged 45 to 65 in good health.

V is TRBV20-1 and J is TRBJ2-1; TCRdb outputs TRBD1, but without DNA this stays unchecked. Germline V CDR1 and CDR2: DFQATT, SNEGSKA (reference sequence). There are 19 residues in the CDR3. CDR3 in amino acids: CSATVGTLQAPILYNEQFF.

This chain links TRBV7-9 with TRBJ2-5; TCRdb picks TRBD2, but there is no DNA to check that call. Looked up from germline, CDR1 is SEHNR and CDR2 is FQNEAQ (reference sequence). The CDR3 runs to 11 residues. The CDR3 sequence: CASSLGGLPYF. Based on the CDR3 plus reference TRBV7-9 and TRBJ2-5, the full variable domain is DTGVSQNPRHKITKRGQNVTFRCDPISEHNRLYWYRQTLGQGPEFLTYFQNEAQLEKSRLLSDRFSAERPKGSFSTLEIQRTEQGDSAMYLCASSLGGLPYFGPGTRLLVL.

The chain joins TRBV6-2 or TRBV6-3 to TRBJ2-1; TCRdb outputs TRBD2, but without DNA this stays unchecked. The CDR3 loop spans 17 amino acids. Germline loops: CDR1 MNHEY, CDR2 SVGEGT. Here the CDR3 reads CASSYSPSGGIYNEQFF.

This sequence joins TRBV12-3 or TRBV12-4 and TRBJ1-2; TCRdb gives TRBD1 as the D gene, but with no DNA this cannot be confirmed. The CDR3 consists of 14 residues. This chain's CDR3 is CASRLLRGLGGYTF.

The genes are TRBV4-1 and TRBJ1-5; TCRdb indicates TRBD1, and absent DNA this call remains unverified. Germline lookup yields CDR1 MGHRA and CDR2 YSYEKL. This CDR3 region has 14 residues. The CDR3 reads CASSPYRGNQPQHF.

CDR3 residues: CATKVEGQLNSPLHF. The chain couples TRBV4-2 to TRBJ1-6; as DNA is missing, the TRBD1 call by TCRdb cannot be tested. Germline-derived CDR1 and CDR2 are LGHNA and YNFKEQ. The CDR3 covers 15 residues.

The genes are TRBV7-2 and TRBJ2-1; TCRdb's D call, TRBD2, is unchecked because there is no DNA. Germline-derived CDR1 and CDR2 are SGHTA and FQGNSA. This CDR3 region has 16 residues. CDR3 region: CASSLPPGLAYNEQFF. The full variable domain, its missing parts supplied by reference TRBV7-2 and TRBJ2-1, is GAGVSQSPSNKVTEKGKDVELRCDPISGHTALYWYRQSLGQGLEFLIYFQGNSAPDKSGLPSDRFSAERTGGSVSTLTIQRTQQEDSAVYLCASSLPPGLAYNEQFFGPGTRLTVL.

The chain joins TRBV6-5 to TRBJ2-2. This CDR3 is 14 amino acids long. Germline V gene sequence: CDR1 MNHEY, CDR2 SVGAGI. The chain's CDR3 is CASSYSEVTGELFF.

This rearrangement joins TRBV2 to TRBJ1-5. The CDR3 loop spans 13 amino acids. CDR1 is SNHLY, CDR2 FYNNEI, per germline. CDR3 loop: CASSEGLGDPQHF.

V gene TRBV24-1 combines with J gene TRBJ2-1. There are 13 residues in the CDR3. Per germline, CDR1 KGHDR and CDR2 SFDVKD. CDR3 in amino acids: CATSEADGNEQFF.

This rearrangement joins TRBV5-1 to TRBJ2-2; TCRdb outputs TRBD1, but without DNA this stays unchecked. Germline V gene sequence: CDR1 SGHRS, CDR2 YFSETQ. The CDR3 totals 18 residues. The CDR3 sequence is CASSSTHRGQTNTGELFF.

J is TRBJ2-7 and V is TRBV6-5; checking the TCRdb D call of TRBD1 is not possible without DNA. Germline lookup yields CDR1 MNHEY and CDR2 SVGAGI. This CDR3 contains 14 residues. This CDR3 reads CASISSGTGYEQYF.

The V and J genes are TRBV12-3 or TRBV12-4 and TRBJ1-1. This CDR3 comprises 13 residues. CDR3: CASSPKLRTEAFF.

V gene TRBV6-5 combines with J gene TRBJ2-5. From germline, CDR1 is MNHEY and CDR2 SVGAGI. The CDR3 covers 13 residues. CDR3 residues: CASSFLDQETQYF.

This chain links TRBV5-1 with TRBJ2-1; the D call from TCRdb, TRBD1, cannot be confirmed without DNA. Germline-derived CDR1 and CDR2 are SGHRS and YFSETQ. This CDR3 spans 15 amino acids. The CDR3: CASTPMAGSNNEQFF.

The rearrangement joins TRBV29-1 to TRBJ2-7; TCRdb proposes TRBD2, but this gene call is untestable without DNA. The V gene's germline CDR1 is SQVTM and CDR2 ANQGSEA. The CDR3 has 14 residues. The CDR3: CSVTFGGRSYEQYF.

The chain uses TRBV4-1 and TRBJ2-1; absent DNA, TCRdb's TRBD1 call cannot be checked. This CDR3 is built from 12 residues. In germline, CDR1 is MGHRA, CDR2 YSYEKL. The chain's CDR3 is CASSRDRDEQFF.

The chain is built from TRBV16 and TRBJ1-5. This CDR3 comprises 16 residues. CDR1 and CDR2 (germline): KGHSY, FQNENV. The chain's CDR3 is CASSQSRAPSNQPQHF.

The J gene is TRBJ2-1, the V gene TRBV20-1; no DNA is available, so the TRBD2 call from TCRdb remains unchecked. The CDR3 extends over 18 amino acids. Germline V gene sequence: CDR1 DFQATT, CDR2 SNEGSKA (reference sequence). The CDR3 protein is CSARPPRGAGGPYNEQFF.

The chain joins TRBV20-1 to TRBJ2-1. This CDR3 has 14 amino acids. CDR1 and CDR2 from the germline V gene are DFQATT and SNEGSKA (reference sequence). CDR3 amino acids: CSAVDDFTYNEQFF.

The V gene is TRBV5-5, the J gene TRBJ2-1; TCRdb outputs TRBD1, but without DNA this stays unchecked. The CDR3 contains 12 residues. The germline V gene has CDR1 SGHKS and CDR2 YYEKEE (reference sequence). Here the CDR3 reads CASSGTGEEQFF.

The chain has TRBV29-1 and TRBJ2-3. CDR3 length: 12 residues. Germline V gives CDR1 SQVTM, CDR2 ANQGSEA. The CDR3 loop reads CAEDGSTDTQYF.

The chain is built from TRBV29-1 and TRBJ2-1. Germline V gene sequence: CDR1 SQVTM, CDR2 ANQGSEA. This CDR3 comprises 15 residues. The CDR3 region is CSVEAAGSLYNEQFF.

The V call is TRBV4-1, the J call TRBJ2-3; TCRdb picks TRBD1, but there is no DNA to check that call. From germline, CDR1 is MGHRA and CDR2 YSYEKL. This CDR3 is built from 20 residues. This CDR3 is CASSQAFGTVTVSSTDTQYF.